Sequencing of this T cell receptor (beta chain) was carried out in a study of blood T cell repertoires in COVID-19. In the authors' workflow: From reference gene primer amplification, estimates of nucleated cell counts were derived. The method was immunoSEQ multiplex PCR; TCRdb's version includes in-frame clones alone and lacks a portion of them. That table furnishes V, J and clone size, whereas the DNA furnished D and trimming. The sample records approximately 120,000 clones, about four fifths being singletons. The germline V gene encodes CDR1 LNHDA and CDR2 SQIVND (reference sequence). The CDR3 is made up of 13 amino acids. V lost 4 bases and J lost 8; bases outside the gene matches: 6.

The material sequenced was peripheral blood. V and J are TRBV19 and TRBJ1-2; 8 nucleotides align to TRBD1. This clonotype was obtained from a man between 35 and 55 years old with active or convalescent COVID-19. In nucleotides, the CDR3 is TGTGCCAGTAGTAACGGACAGGGACGGGGCTACACCTTC. Protein: CASSNGQGRGYTF.